The 24 T cell receptor beta chains below come from one sample, sequenced in a study of cytomegalovirus exposure and HLA in healthy donors. The PCR made use of 60 Vbeta and 13 Jbeta primers. The data were produced by immunoSEQ multiplex PCR, yet TCRdb's version contains in-frame clones alone and is incomplete. The data contain 170,000 or so clones, roughly four fifths of them seen just once; the ten biggest clones take up just under 3%. Sequencing was performed on PBMCs. These TCRs come from a male donor in good health and CMV-seronegative.

This rearrangement joins TRBV6-5 to TRBJ2-5; D gene unclear. The J call may be faulty, since TRBJ2-7 better matches the DNA end. The CDR3 is 11 residues long. Germline V gene lookup returns CDR1 MNHEY and CDR2 SVGAGI. CDR3 DNA: TGTGCCAGCAGTGATGCCTACGAGCAGTACTTC. Amino acid sequence: CASSDAYEQYF.

This chain links TRBV7-3 with TRBJ1-4; 8 bases agree with TRBD1. The V segment lost 5 bases and the J segment 4 bases; nucleotides outside the gene matches: 6. The germline CDR1 and CDR2 sequences are SGHTA and FQGTGA. The CDR3 totals 15 residues. The DNA for the CDR3 is TGTGCCAGCAGCCCTACAGGGGGAAATAATGAAAAACTGTTTTTT. Translating it yields CASSPTGGNNEKLFF.

The genes are TRBV30 and TRBJ1-5; 7 bases fit TRBD1. V shed 4 bases, J shed 2 bases, and the junction held 2 bases outside the gene matches. CDR1 and CDR2 (germline): GTSNPN, SVGIG (reference sequence). This CDR3 is 13 amino acids long. CDR3 nucleotides: TGTGCCTGGACCACAGGGGGCAATCAGCCCCAGCATTTT. It translates to CAWTTGGNQPQHF. The full variable domain, its missing parts supplied by reference TRBV30 and TRBJ1-5, is SQTIHQWPATLVQPVGSPLSLECTVEGTSNPNLYWYRQAAGRGLQLLFYSVGIGQISSEVPQNLSASRPQDRQFILSSKKLLLSDSGFYLCAWTTGGNQPQHFGDGTRLSIL.

The chain carries TRBV10-2 and TRBJ1-5; TRBD1 matches at 7 bases. Germline lookup yields CDR1 WSHSY and CDR2 SAAADI. Trimming took 2 bases from V and 5 from J; bases not matched to a gene: 6. CDR3 length equals 15 residues. CDR3 residues: CASSEDGTDYQPQHF. CDR3 nucleotide sequence: TGCGCCAGCAGTGAGGACGGGACAGACTATCAGCCCCAGCATTTT.

V gene TRBV19 combines with J gene TRBJ1-1, with TRBD1 identical over 7 bases. The germline V gene has CDR1 LNHDA and CDR2 SQIVND (reference sequence). There are 17 residues in the CDR3. V shed 4 bases, J shed 1 base, and the junction held 12 bases outside the gene matches. DNA for the CDR3: TGTGCCAGTAGTACCCGACAGGGAAGCTCCAAGAACACTGAAGCTTTCTTT. It encodes CASSTRQGSSKNTEAFF.

V is TRBV6-5 and J is TRBJ1-3; perhaps TRBD1 as D (5 bases). The CDR3 contains 15 residues. Germline loops: CDR1 MNHEY, CDR2 SVGAGI. V lost 5 bases to trimming and J lost 5 bases, with 16 bases between them. CDR3 loop: CASSPTGGLRNTIYF. CDR3 sequence (DNA): TGTGCCAGCAGTCCCACGGGGGGTCTGAGAAACACCATATATTTT.

The chain carries TRBV6-1 and TRBJ1-2, with 7 bases that match TRBD1. The ends lost 5 bases at V and 6 bases at J; junction bases unmatched: 9. From germline, CDR1 is MNHNS and CDR2 SASEGT. The CDR3 extends over 14 amino acids. CDR3 loop: CASSPGGNTNGYTF. CDR3 nucleotides: TGTGCCAGCAGTCCAGGGGGGAATACCAATGGCTACACCTTC.

The rearrangement links TRBV19 to TRBJ1-5, with TRBD1 matching 7 bases. Germline V gene lookup returns CDR1 LNHDA and CDR2 SQIVND (reference sequence). This CDR3 region has 14 residues. The V gene end was trimmed by 7 bases and the J gene end by 4 bases; junction bases not matched to a gene: 7. CDR3 residues: CASKTGTANQPQHF. In DNA, the CDR3 is TGTGCCAGTAAAACCGGGACAGCAAATCAGCCCCAGCATTTT. Supplemented by reference TRBV19 and TRBJ1-5, the full variable domain reads DGGITQSPKYLFRKEGQNVTLSCEQNLNHDAMYWYRQDPGQGLRLIYYSQIVNDFQKGDIAEGYSVSREKKESFPLTVTSAQKNPTAFYLCASKTGTANQPQHFGDGTRLSIL.

CDR3 bases: TGTGCCAGCAGTACCTCAATTGAAGGGGATCAGCCCCAGCATTTT. This sequence encodes CASSTSIEGDQPQHF. V is TRBV28 and J is TRBJ1-5; D may be TRBD1 (5 bases). The ends were cut back, 5 bases at V and 5 bases at J, with 16 bases in the middle. The CDR3 runs 15 residues. Germline CDR1 is MDHEN and CDR2 is SYDVKM.

This chain joins TRBV7-8 and TRBJ1-2; D possibly corresponds to TRBD1 (5 bases). The CDR3 runs to 15 residues. Per germline, CDR1 SGHVS and CDR2 FQNEAQ. V dropped 1 base and J dropped 4 bases, with 13 bases sitting between them. The CDR3 here is CASSLVPGRGYGYTF. The CDR3 DNA follows: TGTGCCAGCAGCTTAGTTCCCGGGAGGGGCTATGGCTACACCTTC.

The V and J genes are TRBV7-8 and TRBJ2-5; the D is unclear. The J call could be wrong; TRBJ2-7 is a better fit for the DNA end. Germline loops: CDR1 SGHVS, CDR2 FQNEAQ. The length of the CDR3 is 14 residues. CDR3 protein: CASSLEGLAYEQYF. CDR3 DNA: TGTGCCAGCAGCTTAGAGGGTCTAGCCTACGAGCAGTACTTC.

Comment on this clone: The sample carries other DNA sequences with the same CDR3. The rearrangement uses TRBV7-3 and TRBJ2-7, with 12 bases identical to TRBD2. Germline V lookup: CDR1 SGHTA, CDR2 FQGTGA. V shed 5 bases, J shed 2 bases, and the junction held 4 bases outside the gene matches. The CDR3 sequence is 15 residues long. In DNA, the CDR3 is TGTGCCAGCAGCCAACTAGCGGGAGGTCCCTACGAGCAGTACTTC. Encoded protein: CASSQLAGGPYEQYF.

This rearrangement joins TRBV11-2 to TRBJ2-3; TRBD1 matches at 7 bases. J gave up 7 bases and V 2 bases, and 9 bases lay outside the gene matches. The CDR3 extends over 15 amino acids. From germline, CDR1 is SGHAT and CDR2 FQNNGV. CDR3 in amino acids: CASSLKGALQYTQYF. The CDR3 region has the DNA TGTGCCAGCAGCTTAAAGGGGGCGTTGCAATATACGCAGTATTTT. The variable domain in full, with the rest retrieved from reference TRBV11-2 and TRBJ2-3, is EAGVAQSPRYKIIEKRQSVAFWCNPISGHATLYWYQQILGQGPKLLIQFQNNGVVDDSQLPKDRFSAERLKGVDSTLKIQPAKLEDSAVYLCASSLKGALQYTQYFGPGTRLTVL.

This clone was seen once. The chain uses TRBV12-5 and TRBJ1-2, with 7 bases aligning to TRBD1. The CDR3 runs to 13 residues. The V gene's germline CDR1 is LGHNT and CDR2 FRNRAP. V shed 5 bases and J 4 bases; nucleotides not matched to a gene: 4. In DNA form, the CDR3 reads TGTGCTAGTGGTCCGACAGGGACCTATGGCTACACCTTC. Translated: CASGPTGTYGYTF. The full variable domain, in which reference TRBV12-5 and TRBJ1-2 provide the parts outside the CDR3, is DARVTQTPRHKVTEMGQEVTMRCQPILGHNTVFWYRQTMMQGLELLAYFRNRAPLDDSGMPKDRFSAEMPDATLATLKIQPSEPRDSAVYFCASGPTGTYGYTFGSGTRLTVV.

The gene calls are TRBV28 and TRBJ2-5, with TRBD1 matching over 7 bases. Germline V gene lookup returns CDR1 MDHEN and CDR2 SYDVKM. The length of the CDR3 is 12 residues. V shed 5 bases and J 7 bases; nucleotides not matched to a gene: 4. The chain's CDR3 is CASSEAGGTQYF. CDR3 DNA sequence: TGTGCCAGCAGTGAGGCAGGGGGGACCCAGTACTTC.

This clone was detected only a few times. This rearrangement joins TRBV2 to TRBJ1-4; 7 nucleotides align to TRBD1. J was trimmed by 7 bases and V by 8 bases; bases with no gene match: 13. From germline, CDR1 is SNHLY and CDR2 FYNNEI. The CDR3 has 15 amino acids. CDR3 sequence reads: CASQWSTGWGEKLFF. The CDR3 region has the DNA TGTGCCAGCCAGTGGTCGACAGGGTGGGGTGAAAAACTGTTTTTT.

The chain has TRBV10-3 and TRBJ2-3; 7 nucleotides align to TRBD2. This CDR3 spans 16 amino acids. The ends lost 0 bases at V and 4 bases at J; junction bases unmatched: 7. CDR1 ENHRY and CDR2 SYGVKD come from the germline V gene. The CDR3 DNA reads TGTGCCATCAGTGAGTCGCAGCGGGGCTCGCCAGATACGCAGTATTTT. The encoded protein is CAISESQRGSPDTQYF.

The V and J genes are TRBV11-2 and TRBJ1-5; D might be TRBD1 (6 bases). Germline V gene sequence: CDR1 SGHAT, CDR2 FQNNGV. The CDR3 is 13 amino acids. Trimming left V 4 bases short and J 7 bases short, with 11 bases between. The CDR3, as DNA: TGTGCCAGCAGCTCACAGGGTCGGCAGCCCCAGCATTTT. This encodes CASSSQGRQPQHF.

The chain combines TRBV6-1 with TRBJ1-5, with D possibly TRBD1 on 6 matching bases. Germline-derived CDR1 and CDR2 are MNHNS and SASEGT. There are 16 residues in the CDR3. V was trimmed by 1 base and J by 4 bases, leaving 14 bases between them. Here the CDR3 DNA reads TGTGCCAGCAGTGAAGGGACAGCCTTGGGGAATCAGCCCCAGCATTTT. As protein: CASSEGTALGNQPQHF.

The rearrangement uses TRBV27 and TRBJ2-3; the match to TRBD2 covers 10 bases. J was trimmed by 3 bases and V by 10 bases; bases with no gene match: 10. CDR1 is MNHEY, CDR2 SMNVEV, per germline (reference sequence). The CDR3 is made up of 15 amino acids. CDR3: CATRVLAGYTDTQYF. The CDR3 DNA is TGTGCCACCCGGGTACTAGCGGGGTATACAGATACGCAGTATTTT.

The chain carries TRBV6-1 and TRBJ1-5; TRBD1 aligns across 12 bases. The V and J ends lost 0 bases and 4 bases, in that order; junction bases with no gene match: 4. Germline V CDR1 and CDR2: MNHNS, SASEGT. This CDR3 region has 17 residues. The CDR3 nucleotides read TGTGCCAGCAGTGAAGCGGGGACAGGGGGCGCGAATCAGCCCCAGCATTTT. Its translation is CASSEAGTGGANQPQHF.

The chain employs TRBV6-1 and TRBJ2-7, with a tentative D call TRBD1 (6 bases). Deletions cut 6 bases from V and 3 bases from J, with 15 bases between. Germline V CDR1 and CDR2: MNHNS, SASEGT. The CDR3 extends over 14 amino acids. In nucleotides, the CDR3 is TGTGCCAGCAGCCCCTGGACAGCCAGCTACGAGCAGTACTTC. This encodes CASSPWTASYEQYF.

This clone was recorded only once. Sequence at one end of the junction differs from germline and may be a read error. The chain joins TRBV5-1 to TRBJ1-5; the D gene is possibly TRBD1 (6 bases). Germline V gene data show CDR1 as SGHRS and CDR2 as YFSETQ. This CDR3 region has 14 residues. The CDR3 nucleotides are TGTGCCAGCAGCTCACAGGGTTGGAATCAGCCCCAGCATTTT. As protein: CASSSQGWNQPQHF. Full variable domain (missing parts from reference TRBV5-1 and TRBJ1-5): KAGVTQTPRYLIKTRGQQVTLSCSPISGHRSVSWYQQTPGQGLQFLFEYFSETQRNKGNFPGRFSGRQFSNSRSEMNVSTLELGDSALYLCASSSQGWNQPQHFGDGTRLSIL.

The rearrangement joins TRBV7-9 to TRBJ2-1; 9 positions agree with TRBD2. The germline V gene encodes CDR1 SEHNR and CDR2 FQNEAQ (reference sequence). CDR3 length: 14 residues. V shed 4 bases and J 9 bases; nucleotides not matched to a gene: 7. CDR3: CASSSGTSFSEQFF. The CDR3, as DNA: TGTGCCAGCAGCTCCGGGACTAGCTTTAGTGAGCAGTTCTTC.